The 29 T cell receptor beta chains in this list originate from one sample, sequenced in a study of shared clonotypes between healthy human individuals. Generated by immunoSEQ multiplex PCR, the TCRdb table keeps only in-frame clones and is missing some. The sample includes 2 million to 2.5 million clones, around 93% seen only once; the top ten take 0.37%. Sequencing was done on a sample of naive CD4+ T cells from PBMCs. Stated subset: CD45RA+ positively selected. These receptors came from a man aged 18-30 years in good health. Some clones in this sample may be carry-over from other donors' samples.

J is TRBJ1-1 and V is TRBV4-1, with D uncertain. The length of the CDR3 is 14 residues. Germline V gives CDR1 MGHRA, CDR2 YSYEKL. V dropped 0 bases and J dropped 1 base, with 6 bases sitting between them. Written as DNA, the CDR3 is TGCGCCAGCAGCCAAGATAACAAGAACACTGAAGCTTTCTTT. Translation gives CASSQDNKNTEAFF.

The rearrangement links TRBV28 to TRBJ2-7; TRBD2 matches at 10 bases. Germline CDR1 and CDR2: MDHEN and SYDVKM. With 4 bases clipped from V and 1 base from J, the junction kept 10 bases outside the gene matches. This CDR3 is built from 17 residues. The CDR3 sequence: CASSSYPGTSVSYEQYF. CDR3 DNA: TGTGCCAGCAGTTCCTACCCCGGGACTAGCGTTTCCTACGAGCAGTACTTC. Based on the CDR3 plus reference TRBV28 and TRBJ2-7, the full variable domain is DVKVTQSSRYLVKRTGEKVFLECVQDMDHENMFWYRQDPGLGLRLIYFSYDVKMKEKGDIPEGYSVSREKKERFSLILESASTNQTSMYLCASSSYPGTSVSYEQYFGPGTRLTVT.

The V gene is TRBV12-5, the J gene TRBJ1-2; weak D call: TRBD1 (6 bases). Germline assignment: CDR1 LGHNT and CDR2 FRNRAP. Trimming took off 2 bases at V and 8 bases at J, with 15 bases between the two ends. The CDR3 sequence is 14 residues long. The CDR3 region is CASGLMGGPGGYTF. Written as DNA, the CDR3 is TGTGCTAGTGGTTTGATGGGGGGGCCTGGCGGCTACACCTTC.

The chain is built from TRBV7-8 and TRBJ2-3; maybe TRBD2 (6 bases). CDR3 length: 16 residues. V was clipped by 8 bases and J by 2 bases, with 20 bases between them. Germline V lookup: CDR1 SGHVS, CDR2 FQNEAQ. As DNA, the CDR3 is TGTGCCAGCGGAGGGGCGCCGGAAATTATCACAGATACGCAGTATTTT. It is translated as CASGGAPEIITDTQYF.

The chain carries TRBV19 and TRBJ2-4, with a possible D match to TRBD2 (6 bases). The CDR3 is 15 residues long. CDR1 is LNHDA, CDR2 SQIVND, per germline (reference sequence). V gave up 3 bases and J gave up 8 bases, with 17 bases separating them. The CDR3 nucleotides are TGTGCCAGTAGTATCCTTCCCCGAGGCGGGGACATTCAGTACTTC. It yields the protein CASSILPRGGDIQYF.

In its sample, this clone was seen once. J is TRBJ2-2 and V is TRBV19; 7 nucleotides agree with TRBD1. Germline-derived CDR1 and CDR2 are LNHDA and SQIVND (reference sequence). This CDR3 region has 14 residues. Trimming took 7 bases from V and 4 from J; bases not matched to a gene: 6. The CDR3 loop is CASTYGTVTGELFF. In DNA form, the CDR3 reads TGTGCCAGTACCTACGGGACAGTCACCGGGGAGCTGTTTTTT.

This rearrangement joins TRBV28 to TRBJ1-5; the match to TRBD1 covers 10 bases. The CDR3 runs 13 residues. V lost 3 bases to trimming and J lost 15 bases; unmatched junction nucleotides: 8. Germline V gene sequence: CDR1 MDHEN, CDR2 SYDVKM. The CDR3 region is CASSLGTGVVRHF. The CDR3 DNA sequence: TGTGCCAGCAGTTTGGGGACAGGGGTAGTTCGGCATTTT.

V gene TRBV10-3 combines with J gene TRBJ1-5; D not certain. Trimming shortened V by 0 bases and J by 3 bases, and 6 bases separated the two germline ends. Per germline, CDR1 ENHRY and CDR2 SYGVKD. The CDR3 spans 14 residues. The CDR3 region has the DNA TGTGCCATCAGTGAGTCGAGGGACAATCAGCCCCAGCATTTT. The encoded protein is CAISESRDNQPQHF.

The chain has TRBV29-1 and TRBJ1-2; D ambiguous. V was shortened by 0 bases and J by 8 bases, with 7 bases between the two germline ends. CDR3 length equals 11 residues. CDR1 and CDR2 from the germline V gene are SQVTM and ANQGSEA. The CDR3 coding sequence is TGCAGCGTTGAAGATTCCCGGGGCTACACCTTC. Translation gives CSVEDSRGYTF.

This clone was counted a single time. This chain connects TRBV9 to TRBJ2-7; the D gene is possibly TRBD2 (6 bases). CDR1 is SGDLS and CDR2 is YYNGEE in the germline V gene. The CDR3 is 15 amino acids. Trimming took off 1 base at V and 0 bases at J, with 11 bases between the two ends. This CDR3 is CASSVQAGSSYEQYF. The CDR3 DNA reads TGTGCCAGCAGCGTACAGGCGGGGAGCTCCTACGAGCAGTACTTC.

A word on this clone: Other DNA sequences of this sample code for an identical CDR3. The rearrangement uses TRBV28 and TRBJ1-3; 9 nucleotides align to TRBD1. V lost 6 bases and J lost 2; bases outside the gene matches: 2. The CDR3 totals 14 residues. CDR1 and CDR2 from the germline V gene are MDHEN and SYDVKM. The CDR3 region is CASSRQGAGNTIYF. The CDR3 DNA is TGTGCCAGCAGCCGACAGGGGGCTGGAAACACCATATATTTT. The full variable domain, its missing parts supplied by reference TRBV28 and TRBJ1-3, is DVKVTQSSRYLVKRTGEKVFLECVQDMDHENMFWYRQDPGLGLRLIYFSYDVKMKEKGDIPEGYSVSREKKERFSLILESASTNQTSMYLCASSRQGAGNTIYFGEGSWLTVV.

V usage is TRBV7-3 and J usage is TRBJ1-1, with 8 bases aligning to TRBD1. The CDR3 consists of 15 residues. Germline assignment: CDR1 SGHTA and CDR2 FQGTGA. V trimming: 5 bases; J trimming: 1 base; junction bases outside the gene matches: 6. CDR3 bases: TGTGCCAGCAGCCGAGACAGGGGACCGAACACTGAAGCTTTCTTT. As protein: CASSRDRGPNTEAFF.

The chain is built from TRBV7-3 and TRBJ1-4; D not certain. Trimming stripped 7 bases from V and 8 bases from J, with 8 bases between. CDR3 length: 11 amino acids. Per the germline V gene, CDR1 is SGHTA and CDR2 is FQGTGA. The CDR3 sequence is CASTLREKLFF. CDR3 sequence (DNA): TGTGCCAGCACCCTCCGGGAAAAACTGTTTTTT.

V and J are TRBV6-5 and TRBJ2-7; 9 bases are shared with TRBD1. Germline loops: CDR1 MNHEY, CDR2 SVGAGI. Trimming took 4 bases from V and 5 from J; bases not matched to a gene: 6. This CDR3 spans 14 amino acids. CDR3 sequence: CASSWRDRDNEQYF. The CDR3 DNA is TGTGCCAGCAGTTGGCGGGACAGGGACAACGAGCAGTACTTC.

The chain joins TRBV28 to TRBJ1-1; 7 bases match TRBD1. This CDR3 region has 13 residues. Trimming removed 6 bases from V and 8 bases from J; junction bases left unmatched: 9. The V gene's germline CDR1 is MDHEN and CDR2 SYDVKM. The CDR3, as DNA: TGTGCCAGCAGCTTGGGACAGAGGAGAGAAGCTTTCTTT. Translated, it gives CASSLGQRREAFF.

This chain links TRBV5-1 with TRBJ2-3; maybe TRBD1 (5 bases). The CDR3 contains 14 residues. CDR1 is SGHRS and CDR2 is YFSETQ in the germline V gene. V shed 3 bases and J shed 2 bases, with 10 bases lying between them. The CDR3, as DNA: TGCGCCAGCAGCTCCAGGGTCGACACAGATACGCAGTATTTT. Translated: CASSSRVDTDTQYF.

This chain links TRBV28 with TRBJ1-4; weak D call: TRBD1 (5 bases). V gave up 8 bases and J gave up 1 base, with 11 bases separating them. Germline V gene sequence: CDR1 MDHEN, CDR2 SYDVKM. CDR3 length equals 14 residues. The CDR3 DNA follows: TGTGCCAGCTTAACGGGGGGAACTAATGAAAAACTGTTTTTT. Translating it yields CASLTGGTNEKLFF.

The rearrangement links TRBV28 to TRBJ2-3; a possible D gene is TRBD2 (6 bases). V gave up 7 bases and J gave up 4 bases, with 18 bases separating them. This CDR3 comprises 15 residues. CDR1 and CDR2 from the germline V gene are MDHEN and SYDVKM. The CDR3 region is CASTLSSGVADTQYF. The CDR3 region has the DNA TGTGCCAGCACCTTGAGTAGCGGCGTCGCAGATACGCAGTATTTT.

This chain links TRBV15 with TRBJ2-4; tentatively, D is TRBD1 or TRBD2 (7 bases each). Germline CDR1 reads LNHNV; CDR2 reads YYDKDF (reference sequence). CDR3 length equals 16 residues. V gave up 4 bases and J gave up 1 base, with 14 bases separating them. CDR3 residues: CATSTGGALAKNIQYF. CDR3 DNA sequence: TGTGCCACCAGCACAGGGGGGGCCCTGGCCAAAAACATTCAGTACTTC.

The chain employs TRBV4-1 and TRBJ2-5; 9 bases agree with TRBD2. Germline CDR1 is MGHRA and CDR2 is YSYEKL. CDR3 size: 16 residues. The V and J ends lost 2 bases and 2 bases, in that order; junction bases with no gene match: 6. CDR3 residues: CASSQLAGVGQETQYF. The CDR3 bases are TGCGCCAGCAGCCAATTAGCGGGAGTAGGACAAGAGACCCAGTACTTC.

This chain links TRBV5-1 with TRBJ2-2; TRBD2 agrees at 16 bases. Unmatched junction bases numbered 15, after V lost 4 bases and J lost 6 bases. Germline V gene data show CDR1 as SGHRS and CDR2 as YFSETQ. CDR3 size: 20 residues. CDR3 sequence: CASSPLTTGLAGGPSGELFF. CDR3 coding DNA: TGCGCCAGCAGCCCGCTAACTACGGGACTAGCGGGAGGGCCTTCCGGGGAGCTGTTTTTT.

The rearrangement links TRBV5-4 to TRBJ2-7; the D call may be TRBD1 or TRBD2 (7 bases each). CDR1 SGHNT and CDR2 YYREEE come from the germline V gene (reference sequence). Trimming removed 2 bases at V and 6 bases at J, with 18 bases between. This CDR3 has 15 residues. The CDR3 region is CASSFSLGGGGEQYF. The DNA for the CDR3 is TGTGCCAGCAGCTTCTCTCTGGGAGGGGGCGGCGAGCAGTACTTC.

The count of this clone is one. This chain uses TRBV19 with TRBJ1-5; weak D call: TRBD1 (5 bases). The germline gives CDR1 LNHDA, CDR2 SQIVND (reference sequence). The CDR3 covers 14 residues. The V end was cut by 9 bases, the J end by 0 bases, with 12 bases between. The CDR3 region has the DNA TGTGCCAGGGGGGAGGGGCCTAGCAATCAGCCCCAGCATTTT. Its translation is CARGEGPSNQPQHF.

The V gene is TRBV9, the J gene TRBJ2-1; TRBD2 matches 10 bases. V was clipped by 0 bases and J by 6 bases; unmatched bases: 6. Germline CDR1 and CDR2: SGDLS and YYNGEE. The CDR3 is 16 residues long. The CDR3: CASSVEGSSGSNEQFF. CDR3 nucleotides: TGTGCCAGCAGCGTAGAGGGGTCTAGCGGGAGCAATGAGCAGTTCTTC.

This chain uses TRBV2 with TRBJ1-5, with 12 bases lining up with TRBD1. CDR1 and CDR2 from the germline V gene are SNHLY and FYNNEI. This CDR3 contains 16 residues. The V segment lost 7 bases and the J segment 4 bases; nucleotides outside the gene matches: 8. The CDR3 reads CASTRGTGGINQPQHF. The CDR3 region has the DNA TGTGCCAGCACCCGAGGGACAGGGGGCATAAATCAGCCCCAGCATTTT.

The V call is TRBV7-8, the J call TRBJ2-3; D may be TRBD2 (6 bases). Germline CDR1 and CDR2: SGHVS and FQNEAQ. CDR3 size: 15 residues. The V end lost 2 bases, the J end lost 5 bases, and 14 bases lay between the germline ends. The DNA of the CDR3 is TGTGCCAGCAGCTTATCGGGATACGGGGGAGATACGCAGTATTTT. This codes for CASSLSGYGGDTQYF.

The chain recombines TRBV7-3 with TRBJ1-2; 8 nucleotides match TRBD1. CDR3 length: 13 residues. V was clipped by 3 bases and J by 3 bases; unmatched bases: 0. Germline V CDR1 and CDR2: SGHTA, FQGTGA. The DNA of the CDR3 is TGTGCCAGCAGCTTGACAGGGGACTATGGCTACACCTTC. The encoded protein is CASSLTGDYGYTF.

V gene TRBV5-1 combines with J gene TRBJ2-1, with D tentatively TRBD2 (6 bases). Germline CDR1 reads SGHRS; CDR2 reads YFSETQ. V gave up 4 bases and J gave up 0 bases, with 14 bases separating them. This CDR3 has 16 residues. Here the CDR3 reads CASSTLASSSYNEQFF. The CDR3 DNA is TGCGCCAGCAGCACTCTAGCGTCGAGCTCCTACAATGAGCAGTTCTTC.

As DNA, the CDR3 is TGTGCCAGCAGTTTAAGGATCGGGACCTCCTACGAGCAGTACTTC. As protein: CASSLRIGTSYEQYF. The V call is TRBV28, the J call TRBJ2-7, with D possibly called TRBD1 or TRBD2 (5 bases each). The germline gives CDR1 MDHEN, CDR2 SYDVKM. Between the trimmed V and J ends, which lost 2 bases and 0 bases, there was a span of 11 bases. This CDR3 comprises 15 residues.